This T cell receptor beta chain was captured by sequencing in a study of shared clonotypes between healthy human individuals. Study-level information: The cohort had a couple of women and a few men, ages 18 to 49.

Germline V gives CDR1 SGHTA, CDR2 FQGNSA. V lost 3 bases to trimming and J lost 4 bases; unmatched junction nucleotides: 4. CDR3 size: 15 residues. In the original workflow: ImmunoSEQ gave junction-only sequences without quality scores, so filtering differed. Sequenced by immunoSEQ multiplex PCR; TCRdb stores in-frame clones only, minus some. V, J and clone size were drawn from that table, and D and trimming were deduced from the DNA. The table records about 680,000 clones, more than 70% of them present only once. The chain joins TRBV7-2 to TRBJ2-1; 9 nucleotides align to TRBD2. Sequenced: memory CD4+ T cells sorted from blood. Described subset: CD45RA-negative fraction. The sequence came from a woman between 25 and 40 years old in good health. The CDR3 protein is CASSFWTSEYNEQFF. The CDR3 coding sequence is TGTGCCAGCAGCTTTTGGACTAGCGAATACAATGAGCAGTTCTTC.